The rows below give T cell receptor beta chains drawn from one sample of a study of cytomegalovirus exposure and HLA in healthy donors. The protocol was immunoSEQ multiplex PCR, while the TCRdb copy is restricted to in-frame clones and leaves out a portion. Found here are a few hundred thousand clones, roughly four fifths of them singletons; the top ten hold roughly a tenth. Sequenced input: PBMCs. Every receptor here comes from a woman aged 50 to 60 in good health and CMV-seropositive. The CDR3 runs from the conserved cysteine through the conserved F or W. D genes are given only for firm matches. The listing skips clone size in some rows; elsewhere it reads once, few, many or a size class.

d_call,clone_size,v_call,j_call,cdr3_aa,cdr3_nt
NA,NA,TRBV2,TRBJ2-7,CASSENLEAKWSYEQYF,TGTGCCAGCAGTGAGAATTTGGAAGCGAAGTGGTCCTACGAGCAGTACTTC
TRBD2,NA,TRBV4-1,TRBJ2-1,CASSQGGRDNEQFF,TGCGCCAGCAGCCAAGGAGGGAGGGACAATGAGCAGTTCTTC
NA,NA,TRBV6-1,TRBJ1-4,CASSVQGKLFF,TGTGCCAGCAGTGTTCAGGGGAAACTGTTTTTT
NA,NA,TRBV29-1,TRBJ2-7,CSVRTYEQYF,TGCAGCGTCAGAACCTACGAGCAGTACTTC
NA,NA,TRBV13,TRBJ1-2,CASSLGWSYGYTF,TGTGCCAGCAGCTTAGGTTGGAGCTATGGCTACACCTTC
NA,NA,TRBV5-1,TRBJ2-2,CASSLAPSTGELFF,TGCGCCAGCAGCTTGGCCCCGAGCACCGGGGAGCTGTTTTTT
TRBD1,NA,TRBV7-9,TRBJ2-7,CASSSSGTAPYEQYF,TGTGCCAGCAGCTCCAGTGGGACAGCTCCCTACGAGCAGTACTTC
TRBD1,NA,TRBV19,TRBJ1-6,CASISPGQGGSPLHF,TGTGCCAGTATCTCTCCGGGACAGGGTGGTTCACCCCTCCACTTT
NA,NA,TRBV5-1,TRBJ2-3,CASSKPSQGRDAQYF,TGCGCCAGCAGCAAACCCTCACAGGGCCGTGATGCGCAGTATTTT
NA,NA,TRBV6-1,TRBJ2-7,CASTESYEQYF,TGTGCCAGTACAGAGTCCTACGAGCAGTACTTC
NA,NA,TRBV10-3,TRBJ1-3,CAITPTQDSGNTIYF,TGTGCCATCACCCCAACACAGGACTCTGGAAACACCATATATTTT
TRBD1,NA,TRBV27,TRBJ1-4,CASSFIAGTGLEKLFF,TGTGCCAGCAGTTTCATAGCCGGGACAGGGCTTGAAAAACTGTTTTTT
NA,NA,TRBV10-3,TRBJ1-2,CAISEITLRGGGYTF,TGTGCCATCAGTGAGATAACCCTCCGGGGTGGTGGCTACACCTTC
TRBD1,NA,TRBV28,TRBJ1-1,CASSLGDRVGIRMFTEAFF,TGTGCCAGCAGTTTGGGAGACAGGGTCGGGATTAGGATGTTCACTGAAGCTTTCTTT
NA,NA,TRBV12-5,TRBJ1-1,CASGTGVNTEAFF,TGTGCTAGTGGTACAGGTGTTAACACTGAAGCTTTCTTT
TRBD1,NA,TRBV5-1,TRBJ2-1,CASSKGATGNEQFF,TGCGCCAGCAGTAAGGGGGCTACGGGTAATGAGCAGTTCTTC
TRBD1,NA,TRBV6-1,TRBJ1-4,CASSTMTGEKLFF,TGTGCCAGCAGTACTATGACAGGGGAAAAACTGTTTTTT
TRBD1,NA,TRBV2,TRBJ2-3,CARDRGGTDTQYF,TGTGCCAGAGACAGGGGGGGCACAGATACGCAGTATTTT
NA,once,TRBV7-8,TRBJ1-1,CASSLQRETEAFF,TGTGCCAGCAGCTTACAGCGGGAAACTGAAGCTTTCTTT
TRBD2,NA,TRBV30,TRBJ2-3,CAWSVLPAGVDTQYF,TGTGCCTGGAGTGTACTACCAGCGGGGGTAGATACGCAGTATTTT
TRBD1,NA,TRBV4-2,TRBJ1-6,CASSRGDRQNSPLHF,TGTGCCAGCAGCCGGGGGGACAGACAAAATTCACCCCTCCACTTT
NA,NA,TRBV21-1,TRBJ2-5,CASSKSEVEGVETQYF,TGTGCCAGCAGCAAGAGTGAGGTAGAGGGGGTAGAGACCCAGTACTTC
NA,NA,TRBV18,TRBJ1-1,CASSPGIRDTEAFF,TGTGCCAGCTCACCGGGAATCAGGGACACTGAAGCTTTCTTT
TRBD1,few,TRBV27,TRBJ1-2,CASSFGQGEGYGYTF,TGTGCCAGCAGTTTTGGACAGGGGGAAGGCTATGGCTACACCTTC
TRBD1,NA,TRBV4-1,TRBJ1-2,CASSSGTDYGYTF,TGCGCCAGCAGCTCCGGGACAGACTATGGCTACACCTTC
NA,NA,TRBV19,TRBJ1-4,CASSMSEAVFGKLFF,TGTGCCAGTAGTATGAGTGAAGCGGTATTTGGAAAACTGTTTTTT
TRBD1,NA,TRBV15,TRBJ2-1,CATSRDSETGVYNEQFF,TGTGCCACCAGCAGAGATTCGGAGACAGGGGTCTACAATGAGCAGTTCTTC
TRBD1,NA,TRBV28,TRBJ1-5,CASSLNRGQGQPQHF,TGTGCCAGCAGTTTGAACAGGGGGCAAGGTCAGCCCCAGCATTTT
NA,NA,TRBV10-2,TRBJ2-5,CASSEYRGETQYF,TGCGCCAGCAGTGAGTATCGCGGAGAGACCCAGTACTTC
TRBD2,few,TRBV5-1,TRBJ2-2,CASRPRGGDTGELFF,TGCGCCAGCAGACCCCGGGGGGGCGATACCGGGGAGCTGTTTTTT
NA,once,TRBV28,TRBJ2-7,CASSTRNQYEQYF,TGTGCCAGCAGTACACGAAATCAATACGAGCAGTACTTC
TRBD1,NA,TRBV6-1,TRBJ1-1,CASRTTGGTEAFF,TGTGCCAGCAGGACAACAGGGGGCACTGAAGCTTTCTTT
NA,NA,TRBV6-5,TRBJ2-7,CASSNGKFYYEQYF,TGTGCCAGCAGTAACGGGAAATTTTACTACGAGCAGTACTTC
TRBD2,once,TRBV7-8,TRBJ2-2,CASSSRGGANTGELFF,TGTGCCAGCAGCTCACGGGGGGGGGCGAACACCGGGGAGCTGTTTTTT
TRBD1,NA,TRBV7-9,TRBJ2-4,CSSSFGQGGQNIQYF,TGTTCCAGCAGCTTTGGACAGGGGGGACAAAACATTCAGTACTTC